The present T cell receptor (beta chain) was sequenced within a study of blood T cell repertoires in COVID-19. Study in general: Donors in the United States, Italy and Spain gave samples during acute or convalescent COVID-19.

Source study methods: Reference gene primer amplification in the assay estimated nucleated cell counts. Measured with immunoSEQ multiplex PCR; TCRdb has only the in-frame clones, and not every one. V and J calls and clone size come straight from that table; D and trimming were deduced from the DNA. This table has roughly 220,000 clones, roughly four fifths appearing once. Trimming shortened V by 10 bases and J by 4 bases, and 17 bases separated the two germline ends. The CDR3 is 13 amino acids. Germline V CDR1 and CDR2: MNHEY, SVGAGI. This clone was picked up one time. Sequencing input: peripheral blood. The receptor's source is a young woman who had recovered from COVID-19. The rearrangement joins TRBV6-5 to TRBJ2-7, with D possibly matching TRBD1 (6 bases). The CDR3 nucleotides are TGTGCCACCGTGGGGGCAGGGAGATACGAGCAGTACTTC. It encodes CATVGAGRYEQYF.